The 18 T cell receptor beta chains given below trace back to one sample, sequenced in a study of blood T cells in healthy people across ages. A sample-barcoded 5' primer and a J-beta primer mix were used in a second PCR of roughly 7 to 11 cycles. TCRdb reprocessed the 5' RACE reads with MiXCR, giving one entry per CDR3 protein. This sample yields roughly 1,100,000 distinct CDR3 sequences, of which 25% are seen a single time; 0.65% to 0.95% belongs to the top ten. These data were also reused for a study on T cells of mothers and their children.

Source material: blood. These receptors were collected from a girl aged 2-10 years in good health.

The J gene is TRBJ2-7, the V gene TRBV9; TRBD2 agrees at 9 bases. Trimming at V came to 4 bases and at J to 3 bases, leaving 8 bases not matched to a gene. Looked up from germline, CDR1 is SGDLS and CDR2 is YYNGEE. The CDR3 is 15 residues long. CDR3 nucleotides: TGTGCCAGCAGCCCAACTAGCGGGCACATCTACGAGCAGTACTTC. It yields the protein CASSPTSGHIYEQYF.

The chain couples TRBV20-1 to TRBJ2-7, with a possible D match to TRBD1 (6 bases). Trimming shortened V by 0 bases and J by 2 bases, and 8 bases separated the two germline ends. The CDR3 is made up of 13 amino acids. Germline CDR1 reads DFQATT; CDR2 reads SNEGSKA (reference sequence). CDR3 protein: CSARDRTAYEQYF. In DNA, the CDR3 is TGCAGTGCTAGAGATCGGACAGCCTACGAGCAGTACTTC.

J is TRBJ1-3 and V is TRBV7-2, with D uncertain. The CDR3 is 16 residues long. CDR1 and CDR2 (germline): SGHTA, FQGNSA. The germline V and J ends were trimmed by 5 bases and 2 bases, with 16 bases remaining between them. The CDR3, as DNA: TGTGCCAGCAGCCCTCGGCCTCTTGGCACTGGAAACACCATATATTTT. It encodes CASSPRPLGTGNTIYF.

The genes are TRBV28 and TRBJ2-5, with D perhaps assigned TRBD1 or TRBD2 (5 bases each). The J call may be wrong; the DNA end is better matched by TRBJ2-1. The CDR3 runs to 14 residues. Germline V gives CDR1 MDHEN, CDR2 SYDVKM. The CDR3 region is CASSLRGRGNEQFF. The CDR3 DNA reads TGTGCCAGCAGTTTACGGGGCAGAGGGAATGAGCAGTTCTTC.

This chain uses TRBV11-2 with TRBJ2-3; TRBD2 matches at 8 bases. Germline V gives CDR1 SGHAT, CDR2 FQNNGV. Trimming cost V 11 bases and J 1 base; bases outside gene matches: 5. The CDR3 sequence is 13 residues long. CDR3: CASWRGGTDTQYF. CDR3 nucleotide sequence: TGTGCCTCCTGGCGGGGGGGCACAGATACGCAGTATTTT.

The genes are TRBV5-1 and TRBJ2-5, with D perhaps matching TRBD1 or TRBD2 (6 bases each). Germline V lookup: CDR1 SGHRS, CDR2 YFSETQ. The V gene lost 4 bases and the J gene lost 5 bases, with 15 bases spanning the gap. This CDR3 comprises 14 residues. The CDR3 region is CASSPTGAWETQYF. The CDR3 coding sequence is TGCGCCAGCAGCCCCACGGGGGCATGGGAGACCCAGTACTTC.

The V and J genes are TRBV2 and TRBJ2-1; D may be TRBD2 (5 bases). Trimming removed 5 bases at V and 5 bases at J, with 16 bases between. The CDR3 runs to 15 residues. Germline V gene lookup returns CDR1 SNHLY and CDR2 FYNNEI. The CDR3 loop reads CASSPSGRPDNEQFF. The CDR3, as DNA: TGTGCCAGCAGTCCCAGCGGAAGACCTGACAATGAGCAGTTCTTC. The full variable domain, in which reference TRBV2 and TRBJ2-1 provide the parts outside the CDR3, is EPEVTQTPSHQVTQMGQEVILRCVPISNHLYFYWYRQILGQKVEFLVSFYNNEISEKSEIFDDQFSVERPDGSNFTLKIRSTKLEDSAMYFCASSPSGRPDNEQFFGPGTRLTVL.

The chain links TRBV20-1 to TRBJ1-1; D call uncertain. CDR1 is DFQATT and CDR2 is SNEGSKA in the germline V gene (reference sequence). Trimming took 5 bases from V and 0 from J, leaving 10 bases between them. The CDR3 runs 13 residues. As DNA, the CDR3 is TGCAGTGCTTGGACCGACATGAACACTGAAGCTTTCTTT. This translates into CSAWTDMNTEAFF.

The chain carries TRBV3-1 and TRBJ2-6; weak D call: TRBD1 (5 bases). The CDR3 is made up of 15 amino acids. Germline V CDR1 and CDR2: LGHDT, YNNKEL (reference sequence). V lost 5 bases and J 2 bases, leaving 10 bases between the germline ends. For the CDR3, the DNA is TGTGCCAGCAGCTCCCCAGGGACTGGGGCCAACGTCCTGACTTTC. This gives the protein CASSSPGTGANVLTF.

This sequence joins TRBV28 and TRBJ1-2; D is possibly TRBD1 (6 bases). Trimming stripped 3 bases from V and 9 bases from J, with 11 bases between. CDR3 size: 12 residues. In germline, CDR1 is MDHEN, CDR2 SYDVKM. DNA of the CDR3: TGTGCCAGCAGTTTTGAGGGGACAAGCTACACCTTC. Translated, it gives CASSFEGTSYTF.

This chain connects TRBV7-9 to TRBJ1-2; D is undetermined. Germline assignment: CDR1 SEHNR and CDR2 FQNEAQ (reference sequence). V gave up 0 bases and J gave up 5 bases, with 16 bases separating them. The CDR3 totals 16 residues. CDR3 loop: CASSLAAANPRYGYTF. The CDR3, as DNA: TGTGCCAGCAGCTTAGCGGCAGCGAACCCTCGTTATGGCTACACCTTC.

V usage is TRBV12-3 or TRBV12-4 and J usage is TRBJ2-3; TRBD1 matches at 10 bases. The V gene end was trimmed by 0 bases and the J gene end by 4 bases; junction bases not matched to a gene: 4. The CDR3 sequence is 16 residues long. CDR3 DNA sequence: TGTGCCAGCAGTTTAGCGCTCGGACAGGGGGCAGATACGCAGTATTTT. Translating it yields CASSLALGQGADTQYF.

On this clonotype: This likely traces to a read error, being one base from a far larger clone. The CDR3 does not end in the conserved phenylalanine or tryptophan, so this is likely a read error. Here the CDR3 reads CASSLSSTGELFS. The CDR3 region has the DNA TGTGCCAGCAGTTTATCGTCCACCGGGGAGCTGTTTTCT. The chain carries TRBV27 and TRBJ2-2; D call uncertain. Trimming shortened V by 0 bases and J by 4 bases, and 3 bases separated the two germline ends. Germline V gene data show CDR1 as MNHEY and CDR2 as SMNVEV (reference sequence). CDR3 size: 13 residues.

The chain is built from TRBV4-1 and TRBJ1-4; D gene unclear. CDR1 MGHRA and CDR2 YSYEKL come from the germline V gene. The V end lost 1 base, the J end lost 7 bases, and 7 bases lay between the germline ends. The CDR3 has 13 residues. The CDR3 region has the DNA TGCGCCAGCAGCCAAGGCAGCCTTGAAAAACTGTTTTTT. This encodes CASSQGSLEKLFF.

The CDR3 DNA follows: TGCAGTGCTAGAGATATAGGGACCTTATTAGGACCCATGAACACTGAAGCTTTCTTT. Protein sequence: CSARDIGTLLGPMNTEAFF. V is TRBV20-1 and J is TRBJ1-1; possible D gene TRBD1, 5 bases. V lost 0 bases and J lost 0, with 23 bases in between. Germline V gene sequence: CDR1 DFQATT, CDR2 SNEGSKA (reference sequence). This CDR3 region has 19 residues.

This clonotype appeared a few times. This sequence joins TRBV19 and TRBJ1-5; D call uncertain. Germline V gene sequence: CDR1 LNHDA, CDR2 SQIVND (reference sequence). CDR3 length: 13 amino acids. Trimming took off 3 bases at V and 4 bases at J, with 7 bases between the two ends. The chain's CDR3 is CASSMGWNQPQHF. CDR3 coding DNA: TGTGCCAGTAGTATGGGGTGGAATCAGCCCCAGCATTTT. The whole variable domain, filled in from reference TRBV19 and TRBJ1-5, reads DGGITQSPKYLFRKEGQNVTLSCEQNLNHDAMYWYRQDPGQGLRLIYYSQIVNDFQKGDIAEGYSVSREKKESFPLTVTSAQKNPTAFYLCASSMGWNQPQHFGDGTRLSIL.

This clonotype was observed at least ten times. This chain uses TRBV7-9 with TRBJ2-5, with TRBD1 matching over 9 bases. The CDR3 totals 15 residues. Germline values: CDR1 SEHNR, CDR2 FQNEAQ (reference sequence). After removal of 6 bases from V and 5 bases from J, the junction contained 10 bases not matched to a gene. The CDR3 here is CASSLPTGGSETQYF. CDR3 DNA sequence: TGTGCCAGCAGTCTTCCCACAGGGGGCAGTGAGACCCAGTACTTC.

This chain connects TRBV15 to TRBJ1-2; maybe TRBD1 (6 bases). The CDR3 spans 18 residues. The germline CDR1 and CDR2 sequences are LNHNV and YYDKDF (reference sequence). The V gene lost 0 bases and the J gene lost 1 base, with 18 bases spanning the gap. The CDR3 DNA sequence: TGTGCCACCAGCAGAGATCGGGGGGCTCATCAGGTTAACTATGGCTACACCTTC. This encodes CATSRDRGAHQVNYGYTF.